The 28 T cell receptor beta chains below come from one sample, sequenced in a study of blood T cell repertoires in COVID-19. Method: immunoSEQ multiplex PCR; TCRdb's copy keeps in-frame clones and lacks some. The sample lists about 83,000 clones, more than 65% occurring once. Sequencing was done on a sample of peripheral blood. The origin of the receptors is a woman of 80 years or more with active or convalescent COVID-19.

This clone was counted many times. The genes are TRBV6-2 or TRBV6-3 and TRBJ2-1; tentatively, D is TRBD2 (7 bases). This CDR3 region has 18 residues. V was cut by 5 bases and J by 0 bases, with 20 bases left in between. In germline, CDR1 is MNHEY, CDR2 SVGEGT. The CDR3 coding sequence is TGTGCCAGCAGTCACCGGTGGGGGGGCCGGAGCTCCTACAATGAGCAGTTCTTC. Amino acid sequence: CASSHRWGGRSSYNEQFF.

The chain combines TRBV29-1 with TRBJ1-1; D uncertain. The V end was cut by 1 base, the J end by 1 base, with 7 bases between. This CDR3 has 13 amino acids. Germline CDR1 and CDR2: SQVTM and ANQGSEA. The CDR3 reads CSVEAPGNTEAFF. The CDR3 nucleotides are TGCAGCGTTGAAGCCCCGGGGAACACTGAAGCTTTCTTT.

The gene calls are TRBV6-5 and TRBJ1-4; D gene ambiguous. V was shortened by 3 bases and J by 5 bases, with 10 bases between the two germline ends. The length of the CDR3 is 14 residues. The V gene's germline CDR1 is MNHEY and CDR2 SVGAGI. The CDR3 nucleotides read TGTGCCAGCAGTTATGGCCAGATGAATGAAAAACTGTTTTTT. This sequence encodes CASSYGQMNEKLFF.

This clone appeared a few times. This chain uses TRBV6-6 with TRBJ2-2; D ambiguous. V lost 5 bases and J 1 base, leaving 11 bases between the germline ends. The V gene's germline CDR1 is MNHNY and CDR2 SVGAGI (reference sequence). The CDR3 consists of 15 residues. CDR3 amino acids: CASSRKGENTGELFF. The CDR3 nucleotides read TGTGCCAGCAGTAGGAAAGGAGAGAACACCGGGGAGCTGTTTTTT.

This chain links TRBV19 with TRBJ2-7, with D possibly being TRBD1 (5 bases). CDR1 LNHDA and CDR2 SQIVND come from the germline V gene (reference sequence). The germline V and J ends were trimmed by 3 bases and 2 bases, with 17 bases remaining between them. The CDR3 is 16 residues long. CDR3 nucleotide sequence: TGTGCCAGTAGTATGCCGGACACGAAACACCCCTACGAGCAGTACTTC. Its translation is CASSMPDTKHPYEQYF.

This clone was seen just once. The chain joins TRBV4-3 to TRBJ2-7, with 10 bases aligning to TRBD1. CDR3 size: 16 residues. The germline CDR1 and CDR2 sequences are LGHNA and YSLEER. V dropped 1 base and J dropped 2; count of bases not matched to a gene: 5. The CDR3 DNA reads as TGCGCCAGCAGCCAAGGGCAAGGACAGGGGGCCTACGAGCAGTACTTC. Encoded protein: CASSQGQGQGAYEQYF.

V is TRBV9 and J is TRBJ2-1; D gene uncertain. The V gene's germline CDR1 is SGDLS and CDR2 YYNGEE. Trimming left V 0 bases short and J 2 bases short, with 9 bases between. The CDR3 totals 15 residues. The CDR3 DNA reads as TGTGCCAGCAGCGTAGCTCAGGATCCCTACAATGAGCAGTTCTTC. It encodes CASSVAQDPYNEQFF.

The rearrangement joins TRBV7-2 to TRBJ2-3, with a tentative D call TRBD1 (5 bases). The V gene lost 9 bases and the J gene lost 0 bases, with 19 bases spanning the gap. In germline, CDR1 is SGHTA, CDR2 FQGNSA. This CDR3 spans 16 amino acids. The CDR3 DNA reads as TGTGCCAGTGCTCTGGGGCCCTCCACTAGCACAGATACGCAGTATTTT. Translating gives CASALGPSTSTDTQYF.

This clone was found many times. The chain recombines TRBV28 with TRBJ1-1; D gene unclear. Germline values: CDR1 MDHEN, CDR2 SYDVKM. Trimming removed 8 bases at V and 5 bases at J, with 15 bases between. The CDR3 is 13 amino acids. The CDR3 protein is CASWKEGRTEAFF. CDR3 DNA: TGTGCCAGCTGGAAGGAGGGAAGGACTGAAGCTTTCTTT. Combining the CDR3 with reference TRBV28 and TRBJ1-1 gives the whole variable domain DVKVTQSSRYLVKRTGEKVFLECVQDMDHENMFWYRQDPGLGLRLIYFSYDVKMKEKGDIPEGYSVSREKKERFSLILESASTNQTSMYLCASWKEGRTEAFFGQGTRLTVV.

The chain carries TRBV28 and TRBJ1-5; a weak D match, TRBD1 (5 bases). Trimming cost V 7 bases and J 7 bases, with 11 bases left between them. This CDR3 has 12 residues. CDR1 is MDHEN, CDR2 SYDVKM, per germline. CDR3 loop: CASTTGLQPQHF. The CDR3, as DNA: TGTGCCAGCACCACGGGACTACAGCCCCAGCATTTT.

This clone was observed a single time. The chain has TRBV29-1 and TRBJ2-1; 8 bases line up with TRBD2. Trimming removed 7 bases from V and 0 bases from J; junction bases left unmatched: 2. Germline V gene data show CDR1 as SQVTM and CDR2 as ANQGSEA. This CDR3 comprises 13 residues. The CDR3 sequence: CSGGTSSYNEQFF. The CDR3 DNA is TGCAGCGGGGGGACTAGCTCCTACAATGAGCAGTTCTTC.

This chain joins TRBV27 and TRBJ1-6, with D tentatively TRBD1 (6 bases). Germline CDR1 is MNHEY and CDR2 is SMNVEV (reference sequence). The V and J ends lost 2 bases and 5 bases respectively, with 7 bases between them. CDR3 length: 14 amino acids. CDR3 nucleotide sequence: TGTGCCAGCAGTTTAAGGACAGATAATTCACCCCTCCACTTT. Translated: CASSLRTDNSPLHF.

J is TRBJ1-2 and V is TRBV7-2, with 11 positions matching TRBD1. Looked up from germline, CDR1 is SGHTA and CDR2 is FQGNSA. Unmatched junction bases numbered 4, after V lost 5 bases and J lost 5 bases. CDR3 length: 14 amino acids. CDR3 in amino acids: CASSLGQGAYGYTF. DNA for the CDR3: TGTGCCAGCAGCCTCGGACAGGGGGCATATGGCTACACCTTC.

The V call is TRBV6-5, the J call TRBJ2-5, with TRBD2 matching over 11 bases. The CDR3 loop spans 15 amino acids. The ends lost 5 bases at V and 1 base at J; junction bases unmatched: 3. Germline CDR1 and CDR2: MNHEY and SVGAGI. DNA of the CDR3: TGTGCCAGCAGTCGGACTAGCGGGCCCCAAGAGACCCAGTACTTC. Translated: CASSRTSGPQETQYF.

The chain has TRBV27 and TRBJ2-7, with no clear D. V lost 2 bases, J lost 0 bases, and 8 bases lay in between. CDR1 and CDR2 (germline): MNHEY, SMNVEV (reference sequence). The CDR3 has 14 amino acids. The CDR3 reads CASSLMLSSYEQYF. The CDR3 DNA follows: TGTGCCAGCAGTTTAATGCTGAGCTCCTACGAGCAGTACTTC.

The CDR3, as DNA: TGTGCCAGCAGCTTCCGGGACGGGAGCTACGAGCAGTACTTC. Its protein product is CASSFRDGSYEQYF. The rearrangement uses TRBV14 and TRBJ2-7; TRBD2 is a possible D gene (6 bases). Trimming cost V 5 bases and J 3 bases, with 14 bases left between them. Germline V gene lookup returns CDR1 SGHDN and CDR2 FVKESK. This CDR3 has 14 residues. Full variable domain (missing parts from reference TRBV14 and TRBJ2-7): EAGVTQFPSHSVIEKGQTVTLRCDPISGHDNLYWYRRVMGKEIKFLLHFVKESKQDESGMPNNRFLAERTGGTYSTLKVQPAELEDSGVYFCASSFRDGSYEQYFGPGTRLTVT.

A few counts support this clone. The V gene is TRBV19, the J gene TRBJ2-2; 9 bases fit TRBD2. Germline loops: CDR1 LNHDA, CDR2 SQIVND (reference sequence). The CDR3 length is 16 residues. Trimming took 2 bases from V and 7 from J; bases not matched to a gene: 8. The CDR3 spells CASSILTSGEGGELFF. The CDR3 coding sequence is TGTGCCAGTAGTATACTGACTAGCGGAGAGGGCGGGGAGCTGTTTTTT.

This clone was counted between two and nine times. The CDR3 loop reads CASSPQQNTEAFF. The CDR3, as DNA: TGTGCCAGCAGCCCTCAACAGAACACTGAAGCTTTCTTT. The V gene is TRBV7-2, the J gene TRBJ1-1, with D hard to call. The CDR3 consists of 13 residues. The V gene lost 5 bases and the J gene lost 1 base, with 8 bases spanning the gap. Per the germline V gene, CDR1 is SGHTA and CDR2 is FQGNSA.

The chain has TRBV7-9 and TRBJ2-7; TRBD2 agrees at 7 bases. Germline trimming cut 9 bases from V and 2 bases from J; bases unmatched to any gene: 19. The CDR3 has 17 residues. Germline V gene sequence: CDR1 SEHNR, CDR2 FQNEAQ (reference sequence). Here the CDR3 DNA reads TGTGCCAGAGCTCGAGGTAAGGGAGGGTCCTATCCCTACGAGCAGTACTTC. As protein: CARARGKGGSYPYEQYF.

This chain joins TRBV6-5 and TRBJ2-1; possible D gene TRBD1, 6 bases. The CDR3 extends over 14 amino acids. Trimming cost V 1 base and J 6 bases, with 10 bases left between them. CDR1 is MNHEY, CDR2 SVGAGI, per germline. The CDR3 DNA follows: TGTGCCAGCAGTTACTACAGGGCCGCCAATGAGCAGTTCTTC. It specifies CASSYYRAANEQFF.

The table lists this clone with many counts. The chain uses TRBV19 and TRBJ1-2; D uncertain. In germline, CDR1 is LNHDA, CDR2 SQIVND (reference sequence). CDR3 size: 12 residues. Trimming took 5 bases from V and 6 from J, leaving 10 bases between them. The CDR3, as DNA: TGTGCCAGTAGTGCGCAGCGTGATGGCTACACCTTC. Protein: CASSAQRDGYTF. The variable domain in full, with the rest retrieved from reference TRBV19 and TRBJ1-2, is DGGITQSPKYLFRKEGQNVTLSCEQNLNHDAMYWYRQDPGQGLRLIYYSQIVNDFQKGDIAEGYSVSREKKESFPLTVTSAQKNPTAFYLCASSAQRDGYTFGSGTRLTVV.

The chain has TRBV7-2 and TRBJ2-3; perhaps TRBD2 as D (6 bases). The length of the CDR3 is 15 residues. V was pared by 5 bases and J by 2 bases, with 14 bases between. Germline CDR1 and CDR2: SGHTA and FQGNSA. The CDR3 sequence: CASSPRGGYTDTQYF. For the CDR3, the DNA is TGTGCCAGCAGCCCCAGAGGAGGGTACACAGATACGCAGTATTTT.

This clone was seen more than once but under ten times. The V gene is TRBV28, the J gene TRBJ2-5; 7 bases are a match to TRBD1. The CDR3 spans 14 residues. V lost 5 bases and J lost 2; bases outside the gene matches: 5. The germline gives CDR1 MDHEN, CDR2 SYDVKM. The CDR3 DNA is TGTGCCAGCAGTCCCTGGACAGGACAAGAGACCCAGTACTTC. It is translated as CASSPWTGQETQYF.

In the case of this clone: Other DNA sequences from this sample encode an identical CDR3 as well. The gene calls are TRBV4-3 and TRBJ1-4; D not certain. The CDR3 length is 16 residues. CDR1 and CDR2 (germline): LGHNA, YSLEER. Between the trimmed V and J ends, which lost 0 bases and 8 bases, there was a span of 16 bases. CDR3 nucleotides: TGCGCCAGCAGCCAAGATCTTGTGGAGGTTGGGGAAAAACTGTTTTTT. It translates to CASSQDLVEVGEKLFF.

This clone came up a few times. The rearrangement joins TRBV2 to TRBJ2-7; the D gene is possibly TRBD2 (6 bases). Trimming shortened V by 8 bases and J by 7 bases, and 18 bases separated the two germline ends. CDR1 is SNHLY, CDR2 FYNNEI, per germline. The CDR3 has 13 amino acids. The DNA of the CDR3 is TGTGCCAGCGGGGACTTTTTTACGGAGGAGCAGTACTTC. Amino acid sequence: CASGDFFTEEQYF.

This chain connects TRBV20-1 to TRBJ1-1, with D possibly TRBD1 on 6 matching bases. Per germline, CDR1 DFQATT and CDR2 SNEGSKA (reference sequence). This CDR3 has 11 amino acids. Trimming removed 0 bases from V and 11 bases from J, with 10 bases in between. The DNA of the CDR3 is TGCAGTGCTAGAGAGGACAGTTGGGCTTTCTTT. Translating gives CSAREDSWAFF.

DNA for the CDR3: TGTGCCAGCTCACCACCGGGACAGGGGGCAGGGAAGCCCCAGCATTTT. Translation: CASSPPGQGAGKPQHF. The chain links TRBV18 to TRBJ1-5, with 12 bases that match TRBD1. Germline-derived CDR1 and CDR2 are KGHSH and LQKENI. Trimming removed 0 bases from V and 8 bases from J; junction bases left unmatched: 5. This CDR3 is built from 16 residues.

This chain uses TRBV5-1 with TRBJ1-3; D remains unclear. The CDR3 extends over 13 amino acids. Trimming took off 4 bases at V and 4 bases at J, with 9 bases between the two ends. Germline assignment: CDR1 SGHRS and CDR2 YFSETQ. The CDR3 sequence: CASSREGGNTIYF. The CDR3, as DNA: TGCGCCAGCAGCCGGGAAGGGGGAAACACCATATATTTT.